Listed here are 23 T cell receptor beta chains from one sample, sequenced in a study of identical twins. One entry per CDR3 protein, called by TCRdb with MiXCR from the 5' RACE reads. This table has approximately 500,000 distinct CDR3 sequences, approximately 24% appearing once. The sample also formed part of further work on T cells expressing NK-cell markers.

The specimen was CD4+ T cells sorted from blood. The receptors originated from a woman aged 18-35 years in good health.

Only a few counts were recorded for this clonotype. V is TRBV3-1 and J is TRBJ2-1; D is possibly TRBD1 (6 bases). CDR3 length: 18 amino acids. V was pared by 3 bases and J by 0 bases, with 18 bases between. Germline CDR1 reads LGHDT; CDR2 reads YNNKEL (reference sequence). The CDR3 protein is CASSQGARLPSSYNEQFF. DNA of the CDR3: TGTGCCAGCAGCCAGGGGGCCCGACTACCGAGCTCCTACAATGAGCAGTTCTTC.

The rearrangement links TRBV20-1 to TRBJ2-2; D is uncertain. The CDR3 spans 12 residues. Trimming shortened V by 1 base and J by 3 bases, and 3 bases separated the two germline ends. The germline V gene encodes CDR1 DFQATT and CDR2 SNEGSKA (reference sequence). The CDR3 is CSARAYTGELFF. CDR3 coding DNA: TGCAGTGCTAGAGCCTACACCGGGGAGCTGTTTTTT.

In its sample, this clonotype was seen a few times. V is TRBV10-2 and J is TRBJ2-5; unclear D gene. Trimming took 5 bases from V and 1 from J, leaving 11 bases between them. Germline V gene data show CDR1 as WSHSY and CDR2 as SAAADI. The CDR3 totals 14 residues. The CDR3 spells CASSRTPFQETQYF. The CDR3 DNA is TGCGCCAGCAGTCGGACGCCTTTCCAAGAGACCCAGTACTTC.

This clonotype was observed a handful of times. This rearrangement joins TRBV6-1 to TRBJ1-5; 7 bases map to TRBD1. Germline V gene sequence: CDR1 MNHNS, CDR2 SASEGT. V was pared by 6 bases and J by 3 bases, with 11 bases of the junction left unmatched. There are 16 residues in the CDR3. Written as DNA, the CDR3 is TGTGCCAGCAGCCCATACCGGGACAGACTCAATCAGCCCCAGCATTTT. Protein sequence: CASSPYRDRLNQPQHF.

This clonotype came up a few times. V is TRBV12-3 or TRBV12-4 and J is TRBJ2-3, with D uncertain. V lost 4 bases to trimming and J lost 4 bases, with 9 bases between them. This CDR3 is built from 13 residues. The CDR3 reads CASSSSNADTQYF. Here the CDR3 DNA reads TGTGCCAGCAGTTCTTCTAACGCAGATACGCAGTATTTT.

This clonotype was counted between two and nine times. The rearrangement links TRBV19 to TRBJ1-3, with D unresolved. CDR3 size: 12 residues. The germline CDR1 and CDR2 sequences are LNHDA and SQIVND (reference sequence). Trimming took off 8 bases at V and 0 bases at J, with 5 bases between the two ends. The CDR3 loop is CASGDSGNTIYF. DNA for the CDR3: TGTGCCAGTGGGGACTCTGGAAACACCATATATTTT.

There are a few counts of this clonotype. The chain is built from TRBV5-1 and TRBJ2-1; 9 nucleotides agree with TRBD1. V lost 3 bases, J lost 0 bases, and 7 bases stayed unmatched. CDR3 length: 17 residues. Germline lookup yields CDR1 SGHRS and CDR2 YFSETQ. The CDR3 protein is CASSWGDRESSYNEQFF. CDR3 DNA: TGCGCCAGCAGCTGGGGGGACAGGGAAAGCTCCTACAATGAGCAGTTCTTC. The full variable domain, completed using reference TRBV5-1 and TRBJ2-1, is KAGVTQTPRYLIKTRGQQVTLSCSPISGHRSVSWYQQTPGQGLQFLFEYFSETQRNKGNFPGRFSGRQFSNSRSEMNVSTLELGDSALYLCASSWGDRESSYNEQFFGPGTRLTVL.

Concerning this clonotype: A single base separates this from a much larger clone, so it may be a read error. V and J are TRBV12-3 or TRBV12-4 and TRBJ2-7; D is undetermined. Trimming took off 3 bases at V and 0 bases at J, with 12 bases between the two ends. This CDR3 is 15 amino acids long. The CDR3 is CASSFPHASSYEQYF. CDR3 sequence (DNA): TGTGCCAGCAGTTTCCCCCACGCCAGCTCCTACGAGCAGTACTTC.

The chain combines TRBV5-4 with TRBJ2-3; 9 positions match TRBD1. The ends lost 2 bases at V and 3 bases at J; junction bases unmatched: 7. This CDR3 comprises 16 residues. Per germline, CDR1 SGHNT and CDR2 YYREEE (reference sequence). The CDR3 coding sequence is TGTGCCAGCAGCTTAAGACAGGGGGGGAGTACAGATACGCAGTATTTT. This gives the protein CASSLRQGGSTDTQYF.

The chain couples TRBV15 to TRBJ2-1; tentatively, D is TRBD2 (6 bases). This CDR3 is 15 amino acids long. Trimming took 0 bases from V and 4 from J, leaving 10 bases between them. Germline lookup yields CDR1 LNHNV and CDR2 YYDKDF (reference sequence). The CDR3 spells CATSRDQGLYNEQFF. CDR3 DNA sequence: TGTGCCACCAGCAGAGACCAAGGACTATACAATGAGCAGTTCTTC.

This clonotype was counted a single time. The rearrangement uses TRBV15 and TRBJ1-1, with unresolved D. CDR3 length: 11 amino acids. V dropped 5 bases and J dropped 2 bases, with 3 bases sitting between them. Germline V gene data show CDR1 as LNHNV and CDR2 as YYDKDF (reference sequence). CDR3 loop: CATSGNTEAFF. CDR3 nucleotide sequence: TGTGCCACCAGCGGCAACACTGAAGCTTTCTTT.

There are a few counts of this clonotype. This chain joins TRBV6-2 or TRBV6-3 and TRBJ1-1; the D gene is possibly TRBD1 (5 bases). V lost 4 bases and J lost 0, with 21 bases in between. Germline V gene data show CDR1 as MNHEY and CDR2 as SVGEGT. This CDR3 region has 18 residues. The CDR3 loop is CASSSRIRQRVMNTEAFF. The CDR3 nucleotides read TGTGCCAGCAGTTCGAGGATAAGACAGAGAGTCATGAACACTGAAGCTTTCTTT.

This clonotype has a handful of counts. The chain couples TRBV7-9 to TRBJ2-7; D is perhaps TRBD1 (6 bases). Germline V gives CDR1 SEHNR, CDR2 FQNEAQ (reference sequence). With 5 bases removed from V and 0 bases from J, the gap between germline ends came to 14 bases. The CDR3 covers 15 residues. The CDR3 region has the DNA TGTGCCAGCAGCGAAGACAGGACGAGCTCCTACGAGCAGTACTTC. Encoded protein: CASSEDRTSSYEQYF.

This clonotype is categorized as medium-sized (0.01 to 0.1%). The V call is TRBV7-3, the J call TRBJ2-3; D may be TRBD2 (6 bases). Per germline, CDR1 SGHTA and CDR2 FQGTGA. The CDR3 covers 15 residues. The V end was cut by 6 bases, the J end by 0 bases, with 13 bases between. The CDR3 DNA reads as TGTGCCAGCAGTCCCACGGGACTTAGCACAGATACGCAGTATTTT. Its protein product is CASSPTGLSTDTQYF.

This clonotype was observed a few times. V and J are TRBV7-9 and TRBJ2-7, with D uncertain. The CDR3 spans 12 residues. The V gene lost 3 bases and the J gene lost 6 bases, with 9 bases spanning the gap. Germline V gene data show CDR1 as SEHNR and CDR2 as FQNEAQ (reference sequence). The CDR3 DNA sequence: TGTGCCAGCAGCTTCGATACTCGCGAGCAGTACTTC. Residues: CASSFDTREQYF.

In its sample, this clonotype was seen a few times. This chain uses TRBV29-1 with TRBJ2-1; TRBD2 agrees at 9 bases. V was clipped by 8 bases and J by 10 bases; unmatched bases: 15. The CDR3 is made up of 14 amino acids. CDR1 is SQVTM, CDR2 ANQGSEA, per germline. CDR3 amino acids: CSFTHSGSLWEQFF. The CDR3 DNA is TGCAGCTTTACCCATAGCGGGAGTTTGTGGGAGCAGTTCTTC.

V and J are TRBV6-2 or TRBV6-3 and TRBJ2-7; D unresolved. There are 13 residues in the CDR3. CDR1 is MNHEY and CDR2 is SVGEGT in the germline V gene. The germline V and J ends were trimmed by 5 bases and 4 bases, with 12 bases remaining between them. The CDR3 bases are TGTGCCAGCAGTCGTGACACCCCATACGAGCAGTACTTC. Its protein is CASSRDTPYEQYF.

There are a few counts of this clonotype. The chain has TRBV29-1 and TRBJ2-7, with TRBD1 identical over 8 bases. The ends lost 7 bases at V and 5 bases at J; junction bases unmatched: 4. The germline V gene encodes CDR1 SQVTM and CDR2 ANQGSEA. This CDR3 spans 11 amino acids. The CDR3 loop reads CSARTGNEQYF. CDR3 in DNA: TGCAGCGCCCGGACAGGGAACGAGCAGTACTTC.

The V gene is TRBV21-1, the J gene TRBJ2-1; TRBD1 is the table's D call, not checked against the DNA. TRBV21-1 is deemed a pseudogene. This CDR3 comprises 13 residues. The CDR3 sequence is CASPRGAGNEQFF. The CDR3 bases are TGTGCCAGCCCGAGGGGGGCCGGGAATGAGCAGTTCTTC.

The V and J genes are TRBV20-1 and TRBJ1-4; TRBD1 might be the D (5 bases). CDR3 length: 13 residues. Trimming stripped 4 bases from V and 5 bases from J, with 11 bases between. Germline CDR1 reads DFQATT; CDR2 reads SNEGSKA (reference sequence). CDR3 nucleotide sequence: TGCAGTGCTAACAGGAACAAAAATGAAAAACTGTTTTTT. Its protein product is CSANRNKNEKLFF.

The chain combines TRBV9 with TRBJ2-1; tentatively, D is TRBD2 (7 bases). The ends were cut back, 0 bases at V and 3 bases at J, with 16 bases in the middle. Per germline, CDR1 SGDLS and CDR2 YYNGEE. There are 17 residues in the CDR3. CDR3 residues: CASSVGAGGPFYNEQFF. As DNA, the CDR3 is TGTGCCAGCAGCGTAGGGGCCGGGGGGCCGTTCTACAATGAGCAGTTCTTC.

In this sample, this clonotype turned up many times. V is TRBV7-8 and J is TRBJ1-4, with TRBD1 as a possible D gene (6 bases). V lost 1 base to trimming and J lost 3 bases, with 6 bases between them. The CDR3 loop spans 14 amino acids. Germline CDR1 is SGHVS and CDR2 is FQNEAQ. The CDR3 DNA sequence: TGTGCCAGCAGCTTAGGGACAGCTAATGAAAAACTGTTTTTT. This translates into CASSLGTANEKLFF.

DNA of the CDR3: TGTGCCAGCAGCTTAGTAACTAGCGGGAGGCGGGTGTCTGGGGCCAACGTCCTGACTTTC. It translates to CASSLVTSGRRVSGANVLTF. V is TRBV7-8 and J is TRBJ2-6; 12 bases align to TRBD2. Trimming took 1 base from V and 1 from J; bases not matched to a gene: 8. The length of the CDR3 is 20 residues. The germline gives CDR1 SGHVS, CDR2 FQNEAQ. The full variable domain, completed using reference TRBV7-8 and TRBJ2-6, is GAGVSQSPRYKVAKRGQDVALRCDPISGHVSLFWYQQALGQGPEFLTYFQNEAQLDKSGLPSDRFFAERPEGSVSTLKIQRTQQEDSAVYLCASSLVTSGRRVSGANVLTFGAGSRLTVL.